What follows are 20 T cell receptor beta chains derived from one specimen sequenced in a study of blood T cell repertoires in COVID-19. Here immunoSEQ multiplex PCR was the method, and the copy in TCRdb shows in-frame clones only, minus some. This sample has roughly 80,000 clones, with 88% found just once. Sequencing was done on a sample of peripheral blood. All receptors derive from a man aged 45-60 years with active COVID-19.

The chain recombines TRBV7-2 with TRBJ2-2, with TRBD2 identical over 7 bases. Germline loops: CDR1 SGHTA, CDR2 FQGNSA. Trimming took 3 bases from V and 7 from J; bases not matched to a gene: 8. The CDR3 totals 15 residues. CDR3 sequence (DNA): TGTGCCAGCAGCTTCCGAGCGGGGAGAGGCGGGGAGCTGTTTTTT. As protein: CASSFRAGRGGELFF.

V and J are TRBV6-2 or TRBV6-3 and TRBJ2-5; D remains unclear. CDR3 size: 12 residues. From germline, CDR1 is MNHEY and CDR2 SVGEGT. Between the trimmed V and J ends, which lost 2 bases and 9 bases, there was a span of 10 bases. This chain's CDR3 is CASSYGPPAQYF. DNA of the CDR3: TGTGCCAGCAGTTACGGGCCCCCGGCCCAGTACTTC.

The chain joins TRBV3-1 (or the pseudogene TRBV3-2) to TRBJ1-1, with 8 bases fitting TRBD1. V was clipped by 1 base and J by 7 bases; unmatched bases: 5. Germline-derived CDR1 and CDR2 are LGHDT and YNNKEL (reference sequence). The CDR3 sequence is 14 residues long. The CDR3 sequence: CASSQATGQGEAFF. CDR3 DNA sequence: TGTGCCAGCAGCCAAGCGACCGGACAGGGTGAAGCTTTCTTT.

This chain joins TRBV2 and TRBJ1-4; TRBD1 matches at 7 bases. Germline lookup yields CDR1 SNHLY and CDR2 FYNNEI. The CDR3 runs 14 residues. J was trimmed by 6 bases and V by 3 bases; bases with no gene match: 4. CDR3 in amino acids: CASSDEGAYEKLFF. Written as DNA, the CDR3 is TGTGCCAGCAGTGACGAGGGGGCCTATGAAAAACTGTTTTTT.

The chain combines TRBV6-5 with TRBJ2-1; 7 nucleotides match TRBD2. CDR1 is MNHEY and CDR2 is SVGAGI in the germline V gene. The CDR3 totals 16 residues. The J segment lost 7 bases and the V segment lost 0 bases, leaving 9 bases of the junction unmatched. In nucleotides, the CDR3 is TGTGCCAGCAGTTACTCGTTAGAAGCGGGGCAGAATGAGCAGTTCTTC. Its translation: CASSYSLEAGQNEQFF.

The rearrangement links TRBV30 to TRBJ1-1, with D maybe TRBD1 (5 bases). Germline loops: CDR1 GTSNPN, CDR2 SVGIG (reference sequence). This CDR3 region has 15 residues. V lost 2 bases to trimming and J lost 1 base, with 14 bases between them. DNA for the CDR3: TGTGCCTGGAGTCCTCTCGGGGGGAGGAACACTGAAGCTTTCTTT. Its translation: CAWSPLGGRNTEAFF.

The chain joins TRBV23-1 to TRBJ1-1, with 8 bases matching TRBD1. TRBV23-1 qualifies as an ORF whose function is uncertain. CDR3 length: 14 residues. J lost 2 bases, V lost 6 bases, and 5 bases had no gene match. CDR3 loop: CASREDRANTEAFF. In nucleotides, the CDR3 is TGCGCCAGCAGGGAGGACAGGGCCAACACTGAAGCTTTCTTT.

This rearrangement joins TRBV2 to TRBJ2-7; 13 bases map to TRBD2. Germline values: CDR1 SNHLY, CDR2 FYNNEI. This CDR3 spans 14 amino acids. The V segment lost 4 bases and the J segment 7 bases; nucleotides outside the gene matches: 4. The CDR3, as DNA: TGTGCCAGCAGTGGACTAGCGGGAGGCCAGGAGCAGTACTTC. As protein: CASSGLAGGQEQYF.

The chain carries TRBV4-2 and TRBJ2-1; 12 bases fit TRBD2. With V trimmed by 4 bases and J by 4 bases, 14 bases remained unmatched. From germline, CDR1 is LGHNA and CDR2 YNFKEQ. This CDR3 region has 19 residues. The CDR3, as DNA: TGTGCCAGCAGCCTCAGGTGGGCTAGCGGGGGGGCGGGGTACAATGAGCAGTTCTTC. Translating gives CASSLRWASGGAGYNEQFF.

V usage is TRBV30 and J usage is TRBJ1-2; no definite D call. The V end lost 3 bases, the J end lost 5 bases, and 16 bases lay between the germline ends. Germline V gives CDR1 GTSNPN, CDR2 SVGIG (reference sequence). The CDR3 spans 14 residues. The CDR3 DNA reads TGTGCCTGGAGCAGACCTGGGAGGTTTTATGGCTACACCTTC. The encoded protein is CAWSRPGRFYGYTF.

The chain recombines TRBV19 with TRBJ2-7; 7 nucleotides match TRBD1. CDR3 length: 15 residues. V was pared by 3 bases and J by 5 bases, with 10 bases of the junction left unmatched. Germline CDR1 and CDR2: LNHDA and SQIVND (reference sequence). CDR3 loop: CASSMGPGTANEQYF. In DNA, the CDR3 is TGTGCCAGTAGTATGGGACCCGGGACAGCAAACGAGCAGTACTTC.

V and J are TRBV28 and TRBJ2-7, with unresolved D. Between the trimmed V and J ends, which lost 6 bases and 3 bases, there was a span of 12 bases. The germline V gene encodes CDR1 MDHEN and CDR2 SYDVKM. The CDR3 runs to 13 residues. Here the CDR3 DNA reads TGTGCCAGCAGACACCCTAACAGCTACGAGCAGTACTTC. Its translation: CASRHPNSYEQYF.

The rearrangement joins TRBV4-3 to TRBJ1-1, with a weak D call TRBD1 (5 bases). CDR3 length equals 13 residues. CDR1 is LGHNA, CDR2 YSLEER, per germline. Between the trimmed V and J ends, which lost 1 base and 7 bases, there was a span of 10 bases. Here the CDR3 DNA reads TGCGCCAGCAGCCAAGCAGGGTTTAGTGAAGCTTTCTTT. The encoded protein is CASSQAGFSEAFF.

This clone was recorded a few times. The chain combines TRBV7-8 with TRBJ2-7, with D possibly matching TRBD2 (5 bases). V lost 1 base and J 0 bases, leaving 13 bases between the germline ends. CDR3 length equals 16 residues. Germline-derived CDR1 and CDR2 are SGHVS and FQNEAQ. CDR3 nucleotides: TGTGCCAGCAGCTTAGACGACTACCGAACCTCCTACGAGCAGTACTTC. This gives the protein CASSLDDYRTSYEQYF.

The J gene is TRBJ1-3, the V gene TRBV28; TRBD1 agrees at 7 bases. J lost 2 bases, V lost 5 bases, and 6 bases had no gene match. In germline, CDR1 is MDHEN, CDR2 SYDVKM. The length of the CDR3 is 15 residues. The DNA of the CDR3 is TGTGCCAGCAGTGGTTACGGACAGGCTGGAAACACCATATATTTT. It translates to CASSGYGQAGNTIYF.

Notes on this clone: Distinct nucleotide sequences in the sample also encode this CDR3. The V and J genes are TRBV6-2 or TRBV6-3 and TRBJ2-1; perhaps TRBD1 as D (5 bases). The CDR3 has 15 amino acids. In germline, CDR1 is MNHEY, CDR2 SVGEGT. Trimming stripped 4 bases from V and 0 bases from J, with 10 bases between. The CDR3: CASSSQGGSYNEQFF. In DNA, the CDR3 is TGTGCCAGCAGTTCTCAGGGCGGCTCCTACAATGAGCAGTTCTTC.

This clone was seen once. DNA for the CDR3: TGTGCCAGCAGTCGCAGGGAAAACAGCAACGAGCAGTACTTC. This encodes CASSRRENSNEQYF. The rearrangement joins TRBV25-1 to TRBJ2-7; a possible D gene is TRBD1 (5 bases). This CDR3 has 14 amino acids. The V gene's germline CDR1 is MGHDK and CDR2 SYGVNS. V shed 5 bases and J shed 5 bases, with 16 bases lying between them.

The chain recombines TRBV9 with TRBJ2-2; 8 bases match TRBD2. Per the germline V gene, CDR1 is SGDLS and CDR2 is YYNGEE. V shed 7 bases, J shed 5 bases, and the junction held 13 bases outside the gene matches. The length of the CDR3 is 16 residues. The CDR3 nucleotides read TGTGCCAGCGGCCGGCCGGCGGGGGGTATTACCGGGGAGCTGTTTTTT. This translates into CASGRPAGGITGELFF. The full variable domain, rest sourced from reference TRBV9 and TRBJ2-2, is DSGVTQTPKHLITATGQRVTLRCSPRSGDLSVYWYQQSLDQGLQFLIQYYNGEERAKGNILERFSAQQFPDLHSELNLSSLELGDSALYFCASGRPAGGITGELFFGEGSRLTVL.

This sequence joins TRBV5-1 and TRBJ2-6, with D hard to call. The CDR3 extends over 17 amino acids. The germline V gene has CDR1 SGHRS and CDR2 YFSETQ. Trimming cost V 4 bases and J 0 bases, with 14 bases left between them. Written as DNA, the CDR3 is TGCGCCAGCAGCCCTCAGGCCCCTCTCTCTGGGGCCAACGTCCTGACTTTC. This gives the protein CASSPQAPLSGANVLTF.

This clone has more than one count but fewer than ten. V and J are TRBV7-9 and TRBJ1-2; D is undetermined. Germline V lookup: CDR1 SEHNR, CDR2 FQNEAQ (reference sequence). There are 15 residues in the CDR3. V was shortened by 3 bases and J by 4 bases, with 15 bases between the two germline ends. CDR3 amino acids: CASSFSGRLSYGYTF. In DNA form, the CDR3 reads TGTGCCAGCAGCTTCAGTGGGCGCTTGAGCTATGGCTACACCTTC.